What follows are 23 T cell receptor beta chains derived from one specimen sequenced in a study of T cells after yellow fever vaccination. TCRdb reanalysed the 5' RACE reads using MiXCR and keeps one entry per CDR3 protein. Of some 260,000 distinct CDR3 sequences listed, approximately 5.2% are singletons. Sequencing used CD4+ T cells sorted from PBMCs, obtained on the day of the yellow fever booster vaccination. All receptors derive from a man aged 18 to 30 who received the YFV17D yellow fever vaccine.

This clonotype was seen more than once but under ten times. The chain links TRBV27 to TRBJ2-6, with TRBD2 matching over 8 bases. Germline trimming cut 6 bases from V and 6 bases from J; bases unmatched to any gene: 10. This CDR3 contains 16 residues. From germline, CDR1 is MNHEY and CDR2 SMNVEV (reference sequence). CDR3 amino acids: CASSREVGGVANVLTF. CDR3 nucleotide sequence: TGTGCCAGCAGCAGAGAGGTCGGGGGGGTGGCCAACGTCCTGACTTTC.

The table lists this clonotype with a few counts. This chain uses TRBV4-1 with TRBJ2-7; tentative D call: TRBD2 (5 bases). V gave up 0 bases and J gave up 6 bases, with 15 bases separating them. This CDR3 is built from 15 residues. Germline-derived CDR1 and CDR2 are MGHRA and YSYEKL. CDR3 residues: CASSQEVGSRGEQYV. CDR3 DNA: TGCGCCAGCAGCCAAGAGGTGGGGTCCCGGGGCGAGCAGTACGTC.

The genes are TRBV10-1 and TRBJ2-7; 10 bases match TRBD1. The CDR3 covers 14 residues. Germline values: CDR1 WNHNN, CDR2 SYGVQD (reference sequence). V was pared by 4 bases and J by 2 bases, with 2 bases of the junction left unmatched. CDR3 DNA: TGCGCCAGCAGTGCCGGGACAGGGGCCTACGAGCAGTACTTC. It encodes CASSAGTGAYEQYF.

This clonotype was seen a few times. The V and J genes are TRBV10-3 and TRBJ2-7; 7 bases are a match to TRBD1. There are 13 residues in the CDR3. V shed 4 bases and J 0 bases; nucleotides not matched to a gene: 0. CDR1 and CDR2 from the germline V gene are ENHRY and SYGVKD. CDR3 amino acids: CAISAGGSYEQYV. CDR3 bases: TGTGCCATCAGTGCAGGGGGCTCCTACGAGCAGTACGTC.

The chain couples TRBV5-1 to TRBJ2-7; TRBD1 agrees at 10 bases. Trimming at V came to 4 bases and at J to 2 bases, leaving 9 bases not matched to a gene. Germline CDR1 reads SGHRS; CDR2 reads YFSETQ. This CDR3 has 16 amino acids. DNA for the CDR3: TGCGCCAGCAGCAGAAATTACGGGACAGGGGCCTACGAGCAGTACTTC. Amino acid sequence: CASSRNYGTGAYEQYF.

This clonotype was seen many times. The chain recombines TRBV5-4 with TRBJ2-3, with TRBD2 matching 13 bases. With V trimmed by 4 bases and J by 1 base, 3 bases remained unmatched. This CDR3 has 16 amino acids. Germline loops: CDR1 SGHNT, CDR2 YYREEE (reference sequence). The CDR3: CASSAGTSGGTDTQYF. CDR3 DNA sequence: TGTGCCAGCAGCGCCGGGACTAGCGGGGGCACAGATACGCAGTATTTT.

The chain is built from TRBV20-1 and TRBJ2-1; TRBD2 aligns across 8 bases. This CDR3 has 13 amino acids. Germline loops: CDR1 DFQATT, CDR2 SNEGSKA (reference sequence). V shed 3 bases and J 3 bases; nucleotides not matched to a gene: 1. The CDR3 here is CSARLAGYNEQFF. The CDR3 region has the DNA TGCAGTGCTAGGCTAGCGGGCTACAATGAGCAGTTCTTC.

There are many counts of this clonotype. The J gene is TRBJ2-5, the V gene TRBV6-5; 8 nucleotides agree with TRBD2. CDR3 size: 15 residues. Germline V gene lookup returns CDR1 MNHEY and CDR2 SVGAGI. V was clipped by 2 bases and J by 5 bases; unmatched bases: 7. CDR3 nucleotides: TGTGCCAGCAGTTACGGAGTTAGCGGGGTTGAGACCCAGTACTTC. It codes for CASSYGVSGVETQYF.

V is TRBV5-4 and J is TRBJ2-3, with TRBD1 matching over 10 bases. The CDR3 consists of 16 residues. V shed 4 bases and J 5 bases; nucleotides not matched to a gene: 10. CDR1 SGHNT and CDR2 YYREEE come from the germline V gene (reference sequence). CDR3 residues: CASSPKGTGVGDTQYF. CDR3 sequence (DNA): TGTGCCAGCAGCCCTAAAGGGACAGGGGTAGGAGATACGCAGTATTTT.

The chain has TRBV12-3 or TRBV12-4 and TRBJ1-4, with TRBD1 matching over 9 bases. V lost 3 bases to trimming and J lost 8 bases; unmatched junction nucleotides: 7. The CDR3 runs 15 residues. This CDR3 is CASSFAGQGDEKLFF. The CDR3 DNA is TGTGCCAGCAGTTTTGCGGGACAGGGTGACGAAAAACTGTTTTTT.

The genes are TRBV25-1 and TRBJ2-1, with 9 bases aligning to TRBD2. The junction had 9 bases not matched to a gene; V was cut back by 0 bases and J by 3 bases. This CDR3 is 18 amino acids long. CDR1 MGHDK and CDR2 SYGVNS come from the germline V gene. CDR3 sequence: CASSEYAGGTFYYNEQFF. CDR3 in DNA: TGTGCCAGCAGTGAATATGCGGGGGGGACTTTTTACTACAATGAGCAGTTCTTC.

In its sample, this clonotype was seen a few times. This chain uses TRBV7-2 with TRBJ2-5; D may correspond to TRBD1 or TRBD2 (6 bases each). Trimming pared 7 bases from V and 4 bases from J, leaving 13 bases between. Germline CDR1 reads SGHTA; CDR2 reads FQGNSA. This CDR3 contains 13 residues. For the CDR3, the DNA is TGTGCCAGCACCCCGGGGGCGCGAGAGACCCAGTACTTC. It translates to CASTPGARETQYF.

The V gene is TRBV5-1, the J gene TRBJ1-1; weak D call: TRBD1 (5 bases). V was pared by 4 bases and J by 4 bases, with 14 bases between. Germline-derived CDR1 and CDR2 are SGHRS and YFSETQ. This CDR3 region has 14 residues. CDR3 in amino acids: CASSLPTGSTEAFF. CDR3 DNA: TGCGCCAGCAGCCTACCCACAGGAAGCACTGAAGCTTTCTTT.

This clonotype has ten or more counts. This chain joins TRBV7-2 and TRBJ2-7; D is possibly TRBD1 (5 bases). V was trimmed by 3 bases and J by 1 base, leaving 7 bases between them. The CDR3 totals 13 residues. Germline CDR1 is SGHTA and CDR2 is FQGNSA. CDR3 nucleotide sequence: TGTGCCAGCAGCTTCGACAGATCCTACGAGCAGTACGTC. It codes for CASSFDRSYEQYV.

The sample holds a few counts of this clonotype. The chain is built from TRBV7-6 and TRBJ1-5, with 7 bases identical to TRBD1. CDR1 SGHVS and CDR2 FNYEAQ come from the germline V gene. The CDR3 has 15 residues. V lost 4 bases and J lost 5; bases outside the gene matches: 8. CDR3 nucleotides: TGTGCCAGCAGCTCAACAGTTACAGGGGATCAGCCCCAGCATTTT. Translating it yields CASSSTVTGDQPQHF.

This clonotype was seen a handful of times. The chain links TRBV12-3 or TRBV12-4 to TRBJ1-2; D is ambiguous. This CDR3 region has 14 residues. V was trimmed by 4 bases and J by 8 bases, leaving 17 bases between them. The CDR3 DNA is TGTGCCAGCAGTTGGTTAATACGGGGAGGAGGCTACACCTTC. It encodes CASSWLIRGGGYTF.

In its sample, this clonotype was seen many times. This chain's CDR3 is CASSQEETQSTYEQYF. CDR3 DNA: TGTGCCAGCAGCCAAGAAGAGACGCAGAGCACCTACGAGCAGTACTTC. This chain uses TRBV4-2 with TRBJ2-7; D is unresolved. The germline V gene has CDR1 LGHNA and CDR2 YNFKEQ. V was cut by 0 bases and J by 2 bases, with 14 bases left in between. This CDR3 contains 16 residues.

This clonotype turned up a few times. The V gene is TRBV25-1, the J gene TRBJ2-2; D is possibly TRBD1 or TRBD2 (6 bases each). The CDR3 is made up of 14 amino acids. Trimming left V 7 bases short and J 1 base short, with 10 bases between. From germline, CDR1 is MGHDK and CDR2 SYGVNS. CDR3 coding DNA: TGTGCCAGCATGAGGGGGGTGAACACCGGGGAGCTGTTTTTT. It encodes CASMRGVNTGELFF. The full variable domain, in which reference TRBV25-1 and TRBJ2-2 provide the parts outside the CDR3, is EADIYQTPRYLVIGTGKKITLECSQTMGHDKMYWYQQDPGMELHLIHYSYGVNSTEKGDLSSESTVSRIRTEHFPLTLESARPSHTSQYLCASMRGVNTGELFFGEGSRLTVL.

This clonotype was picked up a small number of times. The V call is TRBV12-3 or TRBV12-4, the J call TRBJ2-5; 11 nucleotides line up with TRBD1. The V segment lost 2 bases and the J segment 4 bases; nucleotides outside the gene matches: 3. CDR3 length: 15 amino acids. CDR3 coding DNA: TGTGCCAGCAGTTTAAGGACAGGGGGCGCAGAGACCCAGTACTTC. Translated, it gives CASSLRTGGAETQYF.

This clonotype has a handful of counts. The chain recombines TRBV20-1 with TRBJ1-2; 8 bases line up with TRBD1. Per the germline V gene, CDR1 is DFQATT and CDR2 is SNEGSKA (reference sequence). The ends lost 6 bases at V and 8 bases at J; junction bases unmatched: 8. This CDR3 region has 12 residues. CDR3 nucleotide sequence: TGCAGTGCATCGCAGGGGGCGGAGGGCTACACCTTC. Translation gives CSASQGAEGYTF.

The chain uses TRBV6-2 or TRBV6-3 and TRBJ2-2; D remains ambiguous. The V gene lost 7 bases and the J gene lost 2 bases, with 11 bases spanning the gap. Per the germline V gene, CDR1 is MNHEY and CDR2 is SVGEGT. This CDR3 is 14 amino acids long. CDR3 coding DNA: TGTGCCAGCATAAAGCTATCCAACACCGGGGAGCTGTTTTTT. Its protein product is CASIKLSNTGELFF.

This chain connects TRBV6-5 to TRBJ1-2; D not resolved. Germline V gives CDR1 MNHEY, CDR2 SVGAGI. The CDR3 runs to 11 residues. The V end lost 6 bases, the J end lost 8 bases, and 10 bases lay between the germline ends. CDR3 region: CASRTRRGYTF. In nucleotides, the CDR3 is TGTGCCAGCAGAACCCGCCGGGGCTACACCTTC.

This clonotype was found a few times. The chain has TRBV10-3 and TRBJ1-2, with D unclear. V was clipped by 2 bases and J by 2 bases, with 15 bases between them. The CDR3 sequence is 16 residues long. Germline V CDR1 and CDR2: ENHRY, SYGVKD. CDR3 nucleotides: TGTGCCATCAGTGAGCCCGCAAAAGTGGGGAACTATGGCTACACCTTC. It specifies CAISEPAKVGNYGYTF.